Shown below are 31 T cell receptor beta chains from a single sample sequenced in a study of T cell clonotyping in hematopoietic cell transplantation. Generated by immunoSEQ multiplex PCR, the TCRdb table keeps only in-frame clones and is missing some. The sample lists 75,000 to 95,000 clones, 90% to 96% occurring once. The time point is: recipient sample about 28 days before transplant, after cytoreduction. Sequencing used peripheral blood mononuclear cells, obtained before stem cell transplant. All receptors come from a woman aged 45-65 years with acute myeloid leukemia. Some clones in this sample may be carry-over from other donors' samples.

The genes are TRBV6-5 and TRBJ2-7; 9 nucleotides match TRBD1. V lost 0 bases to trimming and J lost 9 bases; unmatched junction nucleotides: 12. The CDR3 covers 16 residues. Germline assignment: CDR1 MNHEY and CDR2 SVGAGI. CDR3 loop: CASSYSRTGAIARQYF. The CDR3 DNA reads as TGTGCCAGCAGTTACTCCCGGACAGGGGCCATAGCTAGGCAGTACTTC.

The rearrangement links TRBV6-5 to TRBJ2-7, with 7 nucleotides matching TRBD1. This CDR3 is 15 amino acids long. CDR1 and CDR2 (germline): MNHEY, SVGAGI. The ends lost 6 bases at V and 3 bases at J; junction bases unmatched: 11. The CDR3 region is CASRPFSTGYYEQYF. The CDR3 DNA reads TGTGCCAGCAGGCCTTTTTCGACAGGGTACTACGAGCAGTACTTC.

This chain joins TRBV5-4 and TRBJ1-2, with D maybe TRBD1 (5 bases). CDR3 length: 13 residues. Trimming pared 4 bases from V and 2 bases from J, leaving 9 bases between. Germline values: CDR1 SGHNT, CDR2 YYREEE (reference sequence). As DNA, the CDR3 is TGTGCCAGCAGCCGGGGCCAGAACTATGGCTACACCTTC. Protein: CASSRGQNYGYTF.

V is TRBV4-1 and J is TRBJ2-1; no firm D call. Trimming took 0 bases from V and 7 from J, leaving 10 bases between them. The V gene's germline CDR1 is MGHRA and CDR2 YSYEKL. This CDR3 has 14 residues. The DNA for the CDR3 is TGCGCCAGCAGCCAAGATCGTCGGATGAATGAGCAGTTCTTC. Translated, it gives CASSQDRRMNEQFF.

The sample holds one count of this clone. The chain employs TRBV7-6 and TRBJ1-6; the match to TRBD1 covers 10 bases. This CDR3 is built from 15 residues. Germline V CDR1 and CDR2: SGHVS, FNYEAQ. The trim removed 5 bases at V and 7 bases at J, leaving 5 bases unmatched. The CDR3 DNA is TGTGCCAGCAGCCTAGGGACAGGGGAAAATTCACCCCTCCACTTT. It is translated as CASSLGTGENSPLHF. Using reference TRBV7-6 and TRBJ1-6 for the parts outside the CDR3, the full variable domain is GAGVSQSPRYKVTKRGQDVALRCDPISGHVSLYWYRQALGQGPEFLTYFNYEAQQDKSGLPNDRFSAERPEGSISTLTIQRTEQRDSAMYRCASSLGTGENSPLHFGNGTRLTVT.

The J gene is TRBJ1-3, the V gene TRBV6-1, with a weak D call TRBD1 (5 bases). Looked up from germline, CDR1 is MNHNS and CDR2 is SASEGT. The CDR3 totals 12 residues. With 8 bases removed from V and 3 bases from J, the gap between germline ends came to 8 bases. The CDR3 sequence is CASGDSGNTIYF. The CDR3 coding sequence is TGTGCCAGCGGAGACAGTGGAAACACCATATATTTT.

The CDR3 DNA is TGTGCCAGCAGCTTAGCGGGGCGCCAAGAGACCCAGTACTTC. The encoded protein is CASSLAGRQETQYF. The chain is built from TRBV9 and TRBJ2-5; 8 bases are a match to TRBD2. The CDR3 is 14 residues long. Germline V gives CDR1 SGDLS, CDR2 YYNGEE. V trimming: 4 bases; J trimming: 1 base; junction bases outside the gene matches: 3.

The CDR3 spells CGSAAGGTDTQYF. CDR3 sequence (DNA): TGTGGCAGCGCGGCAGGGGGGACAGATACGCAGTATTTT. The rearrangement joins TRBV10-3 to TRBJ2-3; perhaps TRBD1 as D (7 bases). This CDR3 has 13 residues. Germline CDR1 and CDR2: ENHRY and SYGVKD.

The chain is built from TRBV14 and TRBJ1-6; D gene ambiguous. The CDR3 is 12 amino acids. Trimming pared 6 bases from V and 7 bases from J, leaving 7 bases between. Germline loops: CDR1 SGHDN, CDR2 FVKESK. In nucleotides, the CDR3 is TGTGCCAGCAGTCGGATCAATTCACCCCTCCACTTT. As protein: CASSRINSPLHF.

This chain joins TRBV6-5 and TRBJ2-2; D assignment may be TRBD1 or TRBD2 (5 bases each). Germline V lookup: CDR1 MNHEY, CDR2 SVGAGI. CDR3 length: 14 residues. V shed 2 bases and J shed 6 bases, with 10 bases lying between them. DNA of the CDR3: TGTGCCAGCAGTTACGAGGGGATCGCCGGGGAGCTGTTTTTT. Translation gives CASSYEGIAGELFF.

V is TRBV6-1 and J is TRBJ1-2, with D unclear. The CDR3 runs to 12 residues. Trimming took 6 bases from V and 6 from J, leaving 11 bases between them. Germline V CDR1 and CDR2: MNHNS, SASEGT. The CDR3 region is CASSERMHGYTF. CDR3 coding DNA: TGTGCCAGCAGCGAACGCATGCATGGCTACACCTTC.

The chain recombines TRBV20-1 with TRBJ2-3; unclear D gene. The CDR3 runs to 11 residues. V was shortened by 6 bases and J by 2 bases, with 6 bases between the two germline ends. Germline values: CDR1 DFQATT, CDR2 SNEGSKA (reference sequence). This chain's CDR3 is CSAAYTDTQYF. CDR3 bases: TGCAGTGCCGCCTACACAGATACGCAGTATTTT.

V is TRBV4-1 and J is TRBJ2-7, with 10 bases matching TRBD2. The germline CDR1 and CDR2 sequences are MGHRA and YSYEKL. Trimming at V came to 3 bases and at J to 2 bases, leaving 4 bases not matched to a gene. This CDR3 has 15 residues. In DNA, the CDR3 is TGCGCCAGCAGCCATCGGACTAGCGGACCCTACGAGCAGTACTTC. This sequence encodes CASSHRTSGPYEQYF.

The gene calls are TRBV10-2 and TRBJ1-1, with a tentative D call TRBD1 (6 bases). The V end was cut by 3 bases, the J end by 1 base, with 18 bases between. CDR1 and CDR2 from the germline V gene are WSHSY and SAAADI. This CDR3 has 17 residues. The CDR3 DNA reads TGCGCCAGCAGTGAAGAGTTGGGGGGCGCCGGGAACACTGAAGCTTTCTTT. Translating it yields CASSEELGGAGNTEAFF.

In this sample, this clone turned up once. This chain connects TRBV19 to TRBJ1-6; 7 nucleotides align to TRBD1. After removal of 7 bases from V and 7 bases from J, the junction contained 13 bases not matched to a gene. This CDR3 spans 16 amino acids. Germline V lookup: CDR1 LNHDA, CDR2 SQIVND (reference sequence). Here the CDR3 reads CASTPSTGRWNSPLHF. The CDR3 bases are TGTGCCAGTACTCCCTCGACAGGGAGGTGGAATTCACCCCTCCACTTT. Filled out from reference TRBV19 and TRBJ1-6, the complete variable domain reads DGGITQSPKYLFRKEGQNVTLSCEQNLNHDAMYWYRQDPGQGLRLIYYSQIVNDFQKGDIAEGYSVSREKKESFPLTVTSAQKNPTAFYLCASTPSTGRWNSPLHFGNGTRLTVT.

This sequence joins TRBV7-9 and TRBJ1-5, with D possibly being TRBD1 (5 bases). In germline, CDR1 is SEHNR, CDR2 FQNEAQ (reference sequence). CDR3 length: 15 residues. V lost 5 bases to trimming and J lost 5 bases, with 16 bases between them. The CDR3 sequence is CASSARNQGDQPQHF. CDR3 nucleotide sequence: TGTGCCAGCAGCGCCCGTAACCAGGGAGATCAGCCCCAGCATTTT.

The V and J genes are TRBV5-1 and TRBJ2-2; 9 bases match TRBD2. Germline loops: CDR1 SGHRS, CDR2 YFSETQ. The CDR3 extends over 19 amino acids. V lost 0 bases to trimming and J lost 0 bases; unmatched junction nucleotides: 9. For the CDR3, the DNA is TGCGCCAGCAGCTTGGGTAGGGGACTAGCACAAACGAACACCGGGGAGCTGTTTTTT. It translates to CASSLGRGLAQTNTGELFF.

The sample holds one count of this clone. The rearrangement uses TRBV5-6 and TRBJ2-5; D possibly corresponds to TRBD1 (5 bases). The CDR3 spans 13 residues. V lost 0 bases and J lost 5, with 8 bases in between. Germline CDR1 is SGHDT and CDR2 is YYEEEE. The CDR3 DNA is TGTGCCAGCAGCTTGGCCAACAGGGAGACCCAGTACTTC. It specifies CASSLANRETQYF.

V gene TRBV11-2 combines with J gene TRBJ2-5; D may match TRBD1 or TRBD2 (6 bases each). In germline, CDR1 is SGHAT, CDR2 FQNNGV. CDR3 length: 15 amino acids. The germline V and J ends were trimmed by 6 bases and 2 bases, with 16 bases remaining between them. CDR3 DNA: TGTGCCAGCAGTTCGAGGGGGGCGGAACAAGAGACCCAGTACTTC. Its protein product is CASSSRGAEQETQYF. Full variable domain (outside the CDR3, taken from reference TRBV11-2 and TRBJ2-5): EAGVAQSPRYKIIEKRQSVAFWCNPISGHATLYWYQQILGQGPKLLIQFQNNGVVDDSQLPKDRFSAERLKGVDSTLKIQPAKLEDSAVYLCASSSRGAEQETQYFGPGTRLLVL.

The table lists this clone with a few counts. This chain uses TRBV6-5 with TRBJ1-2; weak D call: TRBD1 (5 bases). In germline, CDR1 is MNHEY, CDR2 SVGAGI. V lost 2 bases and J 3 bases, leaving 10 bases between the germline ends. The CDR3 runs 14 residues. This CDR3 is CASSYGTVDYGYTF. The CDR3 DNA reads as TGTGCCAGCAGTTACGGGACCGTGGACTATGGCTACACCTTC.

This clone was observed once. The gene calls are TRBV7-9 and TRBJ1-5; a weak D match, TRBD1 (5 bases). V lost 3 bases, J lost 0 bases, and 6 bases lay in between. CDR1 and CDR2 (germline): SEHNR, FQNEAQ (reference sequence). The CDR3 loop spans 14 amino acids. The CDR3 nucleotides read TGTGCCAGCAGCTTTACAGGTAGCAATCAGCCCCAGCATTTT. Translation: CASSFTGSNQPQHF.

The V and J genes are TRBV30 and TRBJ1-2; no reliable D call. With 2 bases removed from V and 4 bases from J, the gap between germline ends came to 20 bases. Germline V gene data show CDR1 as GTSNPN and CDR2 as SVGIG (reference sequence). There are 16 residues in the CDR3. In DNA, the CDR3 is TGTGCCTGGAGTCGACTACCCCGACCTGATGGCTATGGCTACACCTTC. Translated: CAWSRLPRPDGYGYTF.

The chain links TRBV6-1 to TRBJ2-7, with D maybe TRBD1 (5 bases). Germline values: CDR1 MNHNS, CDR2 SASEGT. V was clipped by 1 base and J by 1 base, with 14 bases between them. This CDR3 region has 16 residues. This CDR3 reads CASSEEARGFSYEQYF. In DNA form, the CDR3 reads TGTGCCAGCAGTGAAGAAGCAAGGGGATTTTCCTACGAGCAGTACTTC.

This clone has just a few counts. The chain employs TRBV6-4 and TRBJ2-3; 7 bases map to TRBD1. After removal of 4 bases from V and 5 bases from J, the junction contained 3 bases not matched to a gene. Looked up from germline, CDR1 is MRHNA and CDR2 is SNTAGT. The CDR3 length is 13 residues. This CDR3 is CASSGTGQDTQYF. DNA for the CDR3: TGTGCCAGCAGTGGGACAGGTCAAGATACGCAGTATTTT.

J is TRBJ1-3 and V is TRBV19; no definite D call. This CDR3 spans 12 amino acids. The V end was cut by 7 bases, the J end by 0 bases, with 4 bases between. Germline CDR1 reads LNHDA; CDR2 reads SQIVND (reference sequence). Here the CDR3 reads CASTISGNTIYF. CDR3 DNA sequence: TGTGCCAGTACCATCTCTGGAAACACCATATATTTT.

This chain joins TRBV30 and TRBJ2-1; the D is unclear. The CDR3 length is 14 residues. Germline V gene sequence: CDR1 GTSNPN, CDR2 SVGIG (reference sequence). V lost 0 bases, J lost 10 bases, and 16 bases lay in between. The CDR3, as DNA: TGTGCCTGGAGTGTAAGGACCCCGAATGAAGAGCAGTTCTTC. It is translated as CAWSVRTPNEEQFF.

In nucleotides, the CDR3 is TGTGCCAGCAGTTCCGGGACAGCCTTCTACGAGCAGTACTTC. Its protein is CASSSGTAFYEQYF. V usage is TRBV6-5 and J usage is TRBJ2-5; TRBD1 aligns across 7 bases. The better agreement between TRBJ2-7 and the DNA end casts doubt on the J call. Germline V gives CDR1 MNHEY, CDR2 SVGAGI. This CDR3 contains 14 residues.

This chain links TRBV2 with TRBJ2-7; D remains ambiguous. Trimming stripped 0 bases from V and 1 base from J, with 16 bases between. CDR1 and CDR2 from the germline V gene are SNHLY and FYNNEI. The CDR3 loop spans 17 amino acids. The CDR3 sequence is CASSEALRPLGSYEQYF. The CDR3 DNA is TGTGCCAGCAGTGAAGCGCTTCGACCTCTAGGATCCTACGAGCAGTACTTC.

The chain couples TRBV5-6 to TRBJ1-1, with D unresolved. Trimming cost V 4 bases and J 9 bases, with 10 bases left between them. The CDR3 is 11 residues long. The germline CDR1 and CDR2 sequences are SGHDT and YYEEEE. CDR3 nucleotide sequence: TGTGCCAGCAGCGCTCGGGCCCAAGCTTTCTTT. Translation: CASSARAQAFF.

The chain is built from TRBV29-1 and TRBJ1-1; no firm D call. The CDR3 consists of 12 residues. Trimming took off 4 bases at V and 4 bases at J, with 10 bases between the two ends. Germline-derived CDR1 and CDR2 are SQVTM and ANQGSEA. The CDR3 here is CSVAAQSTEAFF. The CDR3, as DNA: TGCAGCGTTGCGGCTCAGAGCACTGAAGCTTTCTTT.

The chain recombines TRBV19 with TRBJ1-5; D uncertain. Per germline, CDR1 LNHDA and CDR2 SQIVND (reference sequence). The CDR3 sequence is 12 residues long. The ends were cut back, 3 bases at V and 5 bases at J, with 5 bases in the middle. The CDR3: CASSMWDQPQHF. In DNA form, the CDR3 reads TGTGCCAGTAGTATGTGGGATCAGCCCCAGCATTTT.